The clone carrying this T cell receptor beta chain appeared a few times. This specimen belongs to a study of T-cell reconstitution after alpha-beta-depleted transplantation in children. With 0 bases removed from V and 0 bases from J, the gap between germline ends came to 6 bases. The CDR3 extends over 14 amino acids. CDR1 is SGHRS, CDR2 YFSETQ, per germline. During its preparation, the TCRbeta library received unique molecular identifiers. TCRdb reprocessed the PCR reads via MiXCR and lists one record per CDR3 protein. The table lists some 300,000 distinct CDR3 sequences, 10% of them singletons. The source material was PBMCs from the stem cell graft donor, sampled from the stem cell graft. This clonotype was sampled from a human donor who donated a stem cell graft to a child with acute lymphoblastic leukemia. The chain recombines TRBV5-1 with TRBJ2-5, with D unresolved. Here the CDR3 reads CASSLEQNQETQYF. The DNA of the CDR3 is TGCGCCAGCAGCTTGGAACAGAACCAAGAGACCCAGTACTTC. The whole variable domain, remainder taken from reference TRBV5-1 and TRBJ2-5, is KAGVTQTPRYLIKTRGQQVTLSCSPISGHRSVSWYQQTPGQGLQFLFEYFSETQRNKGNFPGRFSGRQFSNSRSEMNVSTLELGDSALYLCASSLEQNQETQYFGPGTRLLVL.